One sample yielded the 28 T cell receptor beta chains listed below, sequenced in a study of cytomegalovirus exposure and HLA in healthy donors listed by TCRdb under 2017. Libraries were constructed by the immunoSEQ multiplex PCR assay. A mixture of 60 forward primers for TCR Vbeta segments and 13 reverse primers for TCR Jbeta segments was used in the multiplex PCR. This immuneACCESS table, as held by TCRdb, lists in-frame sequences with V and J called but not all clones. Of the missing ones, under half trace to an unresolved V gene in checked studies; the others have no known cause. The sample yields more than 95,000 clones; about 80% were counted once. Clones ranked in the top ten supply 8.9% of the sample. The specimen sequenced was PBMCs. The source of these receptors is a man younger than 40 in good health and CMV-seropositive.

The rearrangement joins TRBV12-5 to TRBJ2-2; D is ambiguous. Trimming took 1 base from V and 0 from J, leaving 6 bases between them. This CDR3 is 15 amino acids long. CDR1 is LGHNT and CDR2 is FRNRAP in the germline V gene. The CDR3 region has the DNA TGTGCTAGTGGTTTGGGACACTCGAACACCGGGGAGCTGTTTTTT. Protein: CASGLGHSNTGELFF.

The chain couples TRBV30 to TRBJ2-2, with D tentatively TRBD2 (7 bases). CDR3 length equals 14 residues. Per the germline V gene, CDR1 is GTSNPN and CDR2 is SVGIG (reference sequence). V was pared by 8 bases and J by 2 bases, with 15 bases between. CDR3 loop: CAGRGTLNTGELFF. CDR3 coding DNA: TGTGCCGGGCGGGGGACACTAAACACCGGGGAGCTGTTTTTT.

This clone was picked up one time. The V call is TRBV4-1, the J call TRBJ1-1; D not resolved. Germline-derived CDR1 and CDR2 are MGHRA and YSYEKL. With 1 base removed from V and 3 bases from J, the gap between germline ends came to 9 bases. This CDR3 spans 14 amino acids. The DNA for the CDR3 is TGCGCCAGCAGCCAAGTGGACGGGGACACTGAAGCTTTCTTT. Translated: CASSQVDGDTEAFF.

The chain uses TRBV2 and TRBJ1-5; TRBD1 aligns across 8 bases. Germline lookup yields CDR1 SNHLY and CDR2 FYNNEI. The V gene end was trimmed by 6 bases and the J gene end by 2 bases; junction bases not matched to a gene: 6. The CDR3 contains 15 residues. As DNA, the CDR3 is TGTGCCAGCAGATTACAGGGGGGCGGCAATCAGCCCCAGCATTTT. The encoded protein is CASRLQGGGNQPQHF.

The V call is TRBV6-1, the J call TRBJ1-4, with D perhaps TRBD1 (5 bases). Germline V gene data show CDR1 as MNHNS and CDR2 as SASEGT. The CDR3 runs to 12 residues. The V gene lost 3 bases and the J gene lost 11 bases, with 10 bases spanning the gap. Written as DNA, the CDR3 is TGTGCCAGCAGTGATCCGACAGTTAAACTGTTTTTT. The encoded protein is CASSDPTVKLFF.

This chain's CDR3 is CASSQDLAGGREQYF. CDR3 sequence (DNA): TGTGCCAGCAGCCAAGATCTTGCGGGGGGTCGCGAGCAGTACTTC. This chain uses TRBV4-2 with TRBJ2-7; 8 positions agree with TRBD2. V shed 0 bases, J shed 6 bases, and the junction held 7 bases outside the gene matches. CDR1 is LGHNA and CDR2 is YNFKEQ in the germline V gene. The CDR3 sequence is 15 residues long.

This clone was seen only once. The V gene is TRBV5-1, the J gene TRBJ1-4; D ambiguous. Trimming cost V 4 bases and J 5 bases, with 9 bases left between them. The CDR3 extends over 13 amino acids. Per the germline V gene, CDR1 is SGHRS and CDR2 is YFSETQ. The CDR3 DNA reads TGCGCCAGCAGCCCGCCCGGGAATGAAAAACTGTTTTTT. Translating it yields CASSPPGNEKLFF. Together with reference TRBV5-1 and TRBJ1-4, the CDR3 gives the full variable domain: KAGVTQTPRYLIKTRGQQVTLSCSPISGHRSVSWYQQTPGQGLQFLFEYFSETQRNKGNFPGRFSGRQFSNSRSEMNVSTLELGDSALYLCASSPPGNEKLFFGSGTQLSVL.

The chain uses TRBV7-6 and TRBJ2-1; 9 bases match TRBD2. Germline CDR1 is SGHVS and CDR2 is FNYEAQ. The CDR3 totals 14 residues. V lost 5 bases and J lost 7; bases outside the gene matches: 6. CDR3: CASSPGLAKNEQFF. As DNA, the CDR3 is TGTGCCAGCAGCCCGGGACTAGCTAAAAATGAGCAGTTCTTC.

The chain has TRBV6-1 and TRBJ2-7; the match to TRBD1 covers 9 bases. V gave up 11 bases and J gave up 4 bases; unmatched junction bases: 9. The CDR3 sequence is 13 residues long. Germline CDR1 and CDR2: MNHNS and SASEGT. The CDR3 reads CALRTGGAYEQYF. Here the CDR3 DNA reads TGTGCCCTCAGAACAGGGGGCGCGTACGAGCAGTACTTC.

V usage is TRBV6-5 and J usage is TRBJ1-1; D remains ambiguous. Germline V gene data show CDR1 as MNHEY and CDR2 as SVGAGI. V dropped 8 bases and J dropped 1 base, with 5 bases sitting between them. CDR3 size: 11 residues. In DNA, the CDR3 is TGTGCCAGCGTAGAGAACACTGAAGCTTTCTTT. Translating it yields CASVENTEAFF.

V gene TRBV6-4 combines with J gene TRBJ2-2; 10 nucleotides line up with TRBD2. The germline CDR1 and CDR2 sequences are MRHNA and SNTAGT. CDR3 length: 18 amino acids. With V trimmed by 0 bases and J by 1 base, 5 bases remained unmatched. CDR3 amino acids: CASSDSASGGGNTGELFF. DNA of the CDR3: TGTGCCAGCAGTGACTCGGCCAGCGGGGGGGGGAACACCGGGGAGCTGTTTTTT.

This clone was seen once. The rearrangement joins TRBV29-1 to TRBJ2-1; 9 nucleotides align to TRBD2. The trim removed 2 bases at V and 0 bases at J, leaving 2 bases unmatched. Germline assignment: CDR1 SQVTM and CDR2 ANQGSEA. This CDR3 is built from 15 residues. The CDR3 here is CSVELAGSSYNEQFF. CDR3 nucleotide sequence: TGCAGCGTTGAACTAGCGGGGAGCTCCTACAATGAGCAGTTCTTC.

The chain recombines TRBV5-1 with TRBJ1-3, with 7 bases aligning to TRBD1. In germline, CDR1 is SGHRS, CDR2 YFSETQ. J was trimmed by 2 bases and V by 4 bases; bases with no gene match: 3. This CDR3 has 14 residues. CDR3: CASSATGAGNTIYF. Written as DNA, the CDR3 is TGCGCCAGCAGCGCTACAGGGGCTGGAAACACCATATATTTT.

The rearrangement uses TRBV14 and TRBJ2-5; D call uncertain. The CDR3 runs 14 residues. Germline loops: CDR1 SGHDN, CDR2 FVKESK. The V end lost 1 base, the J end lost 11 bases, and 17 bases lay between the germline ends. CDR3 DNA sequence: TGTGCCAGCAGCCAAGGGTGGTTGAGTCCCCATCAGTACTTC. This codes for CASSQGWLSPHQYF.

Only a few counts were recorded for this clone. The gene calls are TRBV5-6 and TRBJ2-1, with 12 nucleotides matching TRBD2. The CDR3 spans 15 residues. Germline values: CDR1 SGHDT, CDR2 YYEEEE. With 4 bases clipped from V and 7 bases from J, the junction kept 6 bases outside the gene matches. CDR3 region: CASSTLAGGQNEQFF. CDR3 nucleotide sequence: TGTGCCAGCAGCACCCTAGCGGGGGGGCAAAATGAGCAGTTCTTC.

The chain uses TRBV10-2 and TRBJ1-3; a weak D match, TRBD1 (5 bases). The CDR3 covers 14 residues. Germline CDR1 is WSHSY and CDR2 is SAAADI. V dropped 5 bases and J dropped 0 bases, with 8 bases sitting between them. The CDR3 nucleotides read TGCGCCAGCAGTTCCGACAGCTCTGGAAACACCATATATTTT. This encodes CASSSDSSGNTIYF.

The CDR3 reads CASSLGQYMEKLFF. CDR3 DNA: TGTGCCAGCAGTTTGGGACAGTATATGGAAAAACTGTTTTTT. The V and J genes are TRBV6-1 and TRBJ1-4, with 7 bases fitting TRBD1. The V segment lost 5 bases and the J segment 8 bases; nucleotides outside the gene matches: 8. The CDR3 sequence is 14 residues long. Per the germline V gene, CDR1 is MNHNS and CDR2 is SASEGT.

The chain uses TRBV7-8 and TRBJ1-4; 7 nucleotides align to TRBD1. This CDR3 is 16 amino acids long. Germline values: CDR1 SGHVS, CDR2 FQNEAQ. V shed 5 bases, J shed 8 bases, and the junction held 14 bases outside the gene matches. As DNA, the CDR3 is TGTGCCAGCAGCCCGCAAACAGGGGTAGGGGGAGAAAAACTGTTTTTT. Its translation: CASSPQTGVGGEKLFF.

This clone is a singleton in its sample. This sequence joins TRBV6-5 and TRBJ2-7, with 9 bases aligning to TRBD1. The CDR3 sequence is 15 residues long. The germline CDR1 and CDR2 sequences are MNHEY and SVGAGI. The junction had 9 bases not matched to a gene; V was cut back by 4 bases and J by 5 bases. The CDR3 bases are TGTGCCAGCAGTTTACGGGGACAGGGTGGCGACGAGCAGTACTTC. Amino acids: CASSLRGQGGDEQYF.

This rearrangement joins TRBV11-2 to TRBJ2-1, with D possibly being TRBD1 (5 bases). Per the germline V gene, CDR1 is SGHAT and CDR2 is FQNNGV. This CDR3 region has 15 residues. Trimming removed 1 base at V and 6 bases at J, with 13 bases between. The chain's CDR3 is CASSLGQILVNEQFF. In DNA, the CDR3 is TGTGCCAGCAGCTTAGGACAGATCCTAGTCAATGAGCAGTTCTTC. The full variable domain, its missing parts supplied by reference TRBV11-2 and TRBJ2-1, is EAGVAQSPRYKIIEKRQSVAFWCNPISGHATLYWYQQILGQGPKLLIQFQNNGVVDDSQLPKDRFSAERLKGVDSTLKIQPAKLEDSAVYLCASSLGQILVNEQFFGPGTRLTVL.

This chain uses TRBV7-3 with TRBJ1-1; D gene ambiguous. CDR1 and CDR2 (germline): SGHTA, FQGTGA. CDR3 size: 13 residues. Deletions cut 1 base from V and 5 bases from J, with 8 bases between. The CDR3 DNA reads TGTGCCAGCAGCTTAATGAGGAGGACTGAAGCTTTCTTT. This gives the protein CASSLMRRTEAFF.

The J gene is TRBJ2-1, the V gene TRBV27, with TRBD1 as a possible D gene (5 bases). Germline CDR1 reads MNHEY; CDR2 reads SMNVEV (reference sequence). V was trimmed by 0 bases and J by 10 bases, leaving 10 bases between them. CDR3 length: 13 amino acids. In DNA, the CDR3 is TGTGCCAGCAGTTTATCGCAACAGGTAGAGCAGTTCTTC. Protein: CASSLSQQVEQFF.

This sequence joins TRBV9 and TRBJ1-5; D remains ambiguous. Germline V gene sequence: CDR1 SGDLS, CDR2 YYNGEE. V was cut by 4 bases and J by 7 bases, with 18 bases left in between. The length of the CDR3 is 15 residues. In nucleotides, the CDR3 is TGTGCCAGCAGCAGTGGAGGAGGGATTGGGCAGCCCCAGCATTTT. Residues: CASSSGGGIGQPQHF.

V and J are TRBV5-1 and TRBJ2-7; possibly TRBD1 for D (6 bases). CDR1 is SGHRS, CDR2 YFSETQ, per germline. The CDR3 has 13 amino acids. V shed 1 base and J shed 3 bases, with 8 bases lying between them. CDR3 loop: CASSLTGFYEQYF. CDR3 coding DNA: TGCGCCAGCAGCTTGACAGGGTTCTACGAGCAGTACTTC.

Only a few counts were recorded for this clone. V and J are TRBV4-1 and TRBJ2-2, with D tentatively TRBD2 (5 bases). The germline V and J ends were trimmed by 6 bases and 2 bases, with 19 bases remaining between them. Germline loops: CDR1 MGHRA, CDR2 YSYEKL. CDR3 length equals 17 residues. The CDR3 sequence: CASSHHFRRTNTGELFF. As DNA, the CDR3 is TGCGCCAGCAGTCACCATTTCCGCAGGACTAACACCGGGGAGCTGTTTTTT.

A few counts support this clone. The chain has TRBV4-1 and TRBJ2-5; 8 bases line up with TRBD2. The germline gives CDR1 MGHRA, CDR2 YSYEKL. The CDR3 has 18 amino acids. J was trimmed by 2 bases and V by 0 bases; bases with no gene match: 11. The DNA of the CDR3 is TGCGCCAGCAGCCAAGATATGTCCGGGGCTAGCGGGCAAGAGACCCAGTACTTC. Translating it yields CASSQDMSGASGQETQYF.

The chain joins TRBV2 to TRBJ1-5, with D unclear. Germline-derived CDR1 and CDR2 are SNHLY and FYNNEI. The CDR3 runs to 14 residues. Trimming shortened V by 11 bases and J by 5 bases, and 19 bases separated the two germline ends. DNA for the CDR3: TGTGCCGCCGGCCGGGAAACAGCTCATCAGCCCCAGCATTTT. Amino acids: CAAGRETAHQPQHF. Looking up the rest from reference TRBV2 and TRBJ1-5 gives the full variable domain: EPEVTQTPSHQVTQMGQEVILRCVPISNHLYFYWYRQILGQKVEFLVSFYNNEISEKSEIFDDQFSVERPDGSNFTLKIRSTKLEDSAMYFCAAGRETAHQPQHFGDGTRLSIL.

The CDR3 is CASRQSSYNSPLHF. In DNA, the CDR3 is TGCGCCAGCAGACAGAGCTCCTATAATTCACCCCTCCACTTT. The chain links TRBV10-2 to TRBJ1-6; D unclear. The germline V gene encodes CDR1 WSHSY and CDR2 SAAADI. The CDR3 has 14 residues. V lost 6 bases and J lost 0, with 6 bases in between.